This T cell receptor beta chain was recovered during a study of response to subunit inactivated influenza vaccine. The sample holds many counts of this clonotype. What it binds is unknown. General study results and limits: Authors proposed each seasonal influenza vaccination draws in few new T cells.

TCRdb ran MiXCR on the RT-PCR reads and lists one entry per CDR3 protein. The sample records 200,000 to 300,000 distinct CDR3 sequences, roughly an eighth being singletons. V was clipped by 6 bases and J by 2 bases, with 12 bases between them. The CDR3 is 14 residues long. The genes are TRBV12-3 or TRBV12-4 and TRBJ2-3; the D gene is possibly TRBD1 (6 bases). Sequencing was performed on non-naive T cells sorted from PBMCs, taken 14 to 15 days before vaccination. This clonotype was sampled from a man aged 50-60 years who received an inactivated influenza vaccine. As DNA, the CDR3 is TGTGCCAGCAGCGAGGACAGTAACACAGATACGCAGTATTTT. Translation: CASSEDSNTDTQYF.